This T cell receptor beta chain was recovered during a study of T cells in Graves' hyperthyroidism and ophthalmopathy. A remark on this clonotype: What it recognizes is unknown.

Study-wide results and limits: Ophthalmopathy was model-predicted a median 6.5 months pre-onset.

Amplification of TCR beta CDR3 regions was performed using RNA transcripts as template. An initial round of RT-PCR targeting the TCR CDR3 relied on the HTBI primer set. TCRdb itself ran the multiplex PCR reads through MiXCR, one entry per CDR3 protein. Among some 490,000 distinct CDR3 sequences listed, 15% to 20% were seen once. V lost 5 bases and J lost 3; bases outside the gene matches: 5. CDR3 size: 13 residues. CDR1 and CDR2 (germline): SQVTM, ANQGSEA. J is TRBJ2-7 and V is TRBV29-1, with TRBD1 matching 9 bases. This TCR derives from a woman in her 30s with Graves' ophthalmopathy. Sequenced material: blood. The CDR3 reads CSVLTGGDYEQYF. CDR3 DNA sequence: TGCAGCGTTTTGACAGGGGGGGACTACGAGCAGTACTTC.